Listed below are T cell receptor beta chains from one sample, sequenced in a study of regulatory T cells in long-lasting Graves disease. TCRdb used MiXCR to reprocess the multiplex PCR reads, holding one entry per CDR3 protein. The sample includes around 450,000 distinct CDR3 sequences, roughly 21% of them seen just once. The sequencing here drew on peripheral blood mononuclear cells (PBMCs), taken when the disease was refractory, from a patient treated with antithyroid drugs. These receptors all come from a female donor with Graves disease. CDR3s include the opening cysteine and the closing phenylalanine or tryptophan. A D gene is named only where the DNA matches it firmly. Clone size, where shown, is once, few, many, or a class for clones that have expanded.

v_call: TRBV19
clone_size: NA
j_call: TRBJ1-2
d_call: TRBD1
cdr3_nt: TGTGCCAGTAGTATAGTTACAGGGGGCGACGCCTATGGCTACACCTTC
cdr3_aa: CASSIVTGGDAYGYTF

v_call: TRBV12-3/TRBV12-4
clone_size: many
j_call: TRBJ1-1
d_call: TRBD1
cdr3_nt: TGTGCCAGCAGTTTAGACAGGGGGCCATTTGAAGCTTTCTTT
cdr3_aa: CASSLDRGPFEAFF

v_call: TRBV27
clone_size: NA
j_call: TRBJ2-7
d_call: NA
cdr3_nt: TGTGCCAGCAGCAGACAGCAGGGCTACGGGCAGTACTTC
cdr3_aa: CASSRQQGYGQYF

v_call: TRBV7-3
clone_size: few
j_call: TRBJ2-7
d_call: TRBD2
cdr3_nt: TGTGCCAGCAGCCCCGAGGGACTAGCATCTAGTGAGCAGTACTTC
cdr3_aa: CASSPEGLASSEQYF

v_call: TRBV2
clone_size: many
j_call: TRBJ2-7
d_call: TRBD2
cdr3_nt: TGTGCCAGCAGTGGGGAGGTAGCGGGAGGGCCATACGAGCAGTACTTC
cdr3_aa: CASSGEVAGGPYEQYF

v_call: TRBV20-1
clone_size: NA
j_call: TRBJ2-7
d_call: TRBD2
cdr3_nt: TGCAGTGCTAGAGGGGCCTTGGGGGGGGACTACGAGCAGTACTTC
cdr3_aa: CSARGALGGDYEQYF

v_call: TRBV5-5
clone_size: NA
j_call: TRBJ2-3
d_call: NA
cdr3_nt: TGTGCCAGCAGCTTGACTCAAACGTCTAGCACAGATACGCAGTATTTT
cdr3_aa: CASSLTQTSSTDTQYF

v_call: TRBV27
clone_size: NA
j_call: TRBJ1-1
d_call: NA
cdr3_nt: TGTGCCAGCAGTTCCGGAGGGCGGAGGACTGAAGCTTTCTTT
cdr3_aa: CASSSGGRRTEAFF

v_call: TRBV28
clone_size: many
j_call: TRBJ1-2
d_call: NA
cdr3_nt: TGTGCCGGGGAGGGTCTCTATGGCTACACCTTC
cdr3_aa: CAGEGLYGYTF

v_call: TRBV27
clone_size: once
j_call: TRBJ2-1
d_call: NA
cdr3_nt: TGTGCCAGCAGTTACCACAATGAGCAGTTCTTC
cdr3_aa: CASSYHNEQFF

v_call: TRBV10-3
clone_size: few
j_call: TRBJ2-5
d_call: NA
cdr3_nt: TGTGCCATCAGTGAGTCCGGAGGGGGCCTCCGAGAGACCCAGTACTTC
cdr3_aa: CAISESGGGLRETQYF

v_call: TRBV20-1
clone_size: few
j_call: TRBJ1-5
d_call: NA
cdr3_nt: TGCAGTGCTAAAAGGCCGAACGGGAGCAATCAGCCCCAGCATTTT
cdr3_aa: CSAKRPNGSNQPQHF

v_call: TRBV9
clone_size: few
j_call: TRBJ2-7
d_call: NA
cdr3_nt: TGTGCCAGCAGCGTCCGGCCCGAGAAACCCTACGAGCAGTACTTC
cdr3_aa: CASSVRPEKPYEQYF

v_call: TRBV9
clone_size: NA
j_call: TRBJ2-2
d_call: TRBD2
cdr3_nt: TGTGCCAGCAGCCAAACCGGGACTAGCGGGAGGGTCGGGGAGCTGTTTTTT
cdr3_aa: CASSQTGTSGRVGELFF

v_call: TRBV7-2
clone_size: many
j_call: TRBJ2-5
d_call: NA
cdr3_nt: TGTGCCAGCAGCGCCAACGCGATGAAGACCCAGTACTTC
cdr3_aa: CASSANAMKTQYF

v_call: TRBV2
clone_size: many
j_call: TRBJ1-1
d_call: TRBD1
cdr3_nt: TGTGCCAGCAGACACAGGGGGGGGAACACTGAAGCTTTCTTT
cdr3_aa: CASRHRGGNTEAFF

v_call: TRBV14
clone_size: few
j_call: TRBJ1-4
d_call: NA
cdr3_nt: TGTGCCAGCAGCCAAGGACAGTTTCTGGGTGGAGAAAAACTGTTTTTT
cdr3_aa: CASSQGQFLGGEKLFF

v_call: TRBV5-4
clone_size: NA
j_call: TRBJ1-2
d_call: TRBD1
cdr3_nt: TGTGCCAGCAGCCAAGTTGAGGGGGCCCAGGATGGCTACACCTTC
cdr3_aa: CASSQVEGAQDGYTF

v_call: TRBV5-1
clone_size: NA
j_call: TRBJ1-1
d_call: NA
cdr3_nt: TGCGCCAGCAGCTTGGGGTGGGAATCCGGGGACACTGAAGCTTTCTTT
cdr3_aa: CASSLGWESGDTEAFF

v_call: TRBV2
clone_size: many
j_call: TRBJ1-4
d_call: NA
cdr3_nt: TGTGCCAGCAGTGAATTAGCCCAGCCTAATGAAAAACTGTTTTTT
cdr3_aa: CASSELAQPNEKLFF

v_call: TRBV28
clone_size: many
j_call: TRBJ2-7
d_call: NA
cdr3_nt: TGTGCCAGCAGAGAGGGGAGTTGGGACGAGCAGTACTTC
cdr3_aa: CASREGSWDEQYF

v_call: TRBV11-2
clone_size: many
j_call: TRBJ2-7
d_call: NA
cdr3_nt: TGTGCCAGCAGCTTAGAGCTCCGGGGGCCGTCCTACGAGCAGTACTTC
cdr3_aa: CASSLELRGPSYEQYF

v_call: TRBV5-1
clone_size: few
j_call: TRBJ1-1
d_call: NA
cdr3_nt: TGCGCCAGCAGCTTGGGTCCGTCGAGCACTGAAGCTTTCTTT
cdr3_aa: CASSLGPSSTEAFF

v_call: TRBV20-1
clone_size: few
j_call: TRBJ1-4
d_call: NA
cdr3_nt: TGCAGTGCTGGCGAAGGGGGATCCGAAAAACTGTTTTTT
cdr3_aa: CSAGEGGSEKLFF

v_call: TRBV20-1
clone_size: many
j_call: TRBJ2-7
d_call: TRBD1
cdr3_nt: TGCAGTGCTTGGTCGGGGACAGGGGGTTTCGAGCAGTACTTC
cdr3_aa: CSAWSGTGGFEQYF

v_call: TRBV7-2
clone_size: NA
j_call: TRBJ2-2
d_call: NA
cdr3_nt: TGTGCCGGCAGCCGCGGAATAGCGACGAACACCGGGGAGCTGTTTTTT
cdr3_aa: CAGSRGIATNTGELFF

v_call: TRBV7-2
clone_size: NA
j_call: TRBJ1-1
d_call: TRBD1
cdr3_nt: TGTGCCAGCAGCCATGGGACAGCATATGAAGCTTTCTTT
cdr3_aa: CASSHGTAYEAFF

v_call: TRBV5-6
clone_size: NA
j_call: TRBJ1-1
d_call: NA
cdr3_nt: TGTGCCAGCAGTTTATACCGGGACCGTCCTCGGAACACTGAAGCTTTCTTT
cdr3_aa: CASSLYRDRPRNTEAFF

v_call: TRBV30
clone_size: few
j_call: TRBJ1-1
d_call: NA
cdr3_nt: TGTGCCTGGACCTTCGGGGGCACTGAAGCTTTCTTT
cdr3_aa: CAWTFGGTEAFF

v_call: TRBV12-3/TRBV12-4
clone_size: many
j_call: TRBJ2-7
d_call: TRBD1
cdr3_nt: TGTGCCAGCAGTCTGGGACAGGGGCCCTACGAGCAGTACTTC
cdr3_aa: CASSLGQGPYEQYF

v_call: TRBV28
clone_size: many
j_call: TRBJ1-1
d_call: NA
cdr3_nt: TGTGCCAGCAGTTTAAGGGCACTCAACACTGAAGCTTTCTTT
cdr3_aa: CASSLRALNTEAFF

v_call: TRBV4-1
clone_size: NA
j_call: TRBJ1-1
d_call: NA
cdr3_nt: TGCGCCAGCAGCCATGGACCGGGGACTGAAGCTTTCTTT
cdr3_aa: CASSHGPGTEAFF

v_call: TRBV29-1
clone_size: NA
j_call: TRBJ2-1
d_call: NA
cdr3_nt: TGCAGCGTTCGGGGTTGGAGCTCCTACAATGAGCAGTTCTTC
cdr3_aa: CSVRGWSSYNEQFF

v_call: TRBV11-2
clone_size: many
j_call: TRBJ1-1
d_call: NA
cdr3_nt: TGTGCCAGCACCGAAAGGGGGGGGAAAACTGAAGCTTTCTTT
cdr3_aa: CASTERGGKTEAFF

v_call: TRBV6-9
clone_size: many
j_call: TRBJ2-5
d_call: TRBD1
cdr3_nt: TGTGCCAGCAGTTATGGGACAGCGAATAAAGAGACCCAGTACTTC
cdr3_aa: CASSYGTANKETQYF

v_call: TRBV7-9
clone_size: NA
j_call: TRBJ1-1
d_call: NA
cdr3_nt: TGTGCCAGCAGCTTAGGCCCACTCCAGAACACTGAAGCTTTCTTT
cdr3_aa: CASSLGPLQNTEAFF

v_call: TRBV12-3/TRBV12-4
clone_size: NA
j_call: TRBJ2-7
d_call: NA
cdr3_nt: TGTGCCAGCAGTTCCCACGGACAGCGAGCCTACGAGCAGTACTTC
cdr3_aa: CASSSHGQRAYEQYF

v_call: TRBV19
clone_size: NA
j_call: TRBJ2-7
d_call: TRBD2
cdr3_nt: TGTGCCAGTAGTATAGCCGCTAGCGGGATCAACGAGCAGTACTTC
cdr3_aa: CASSIAASGINEQYF

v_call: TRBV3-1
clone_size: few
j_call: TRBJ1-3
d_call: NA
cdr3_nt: TGTGCCAGCAGCCAGGACAGCTCTGGAAACACCATATATTTT
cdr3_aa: CASSQDSSGNTIYF

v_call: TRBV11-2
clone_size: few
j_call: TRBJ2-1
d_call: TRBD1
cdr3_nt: TGTGCCAGCAGCTTAGGTGCCAGGGGGTCCTACAATGAGCAGTTCTTC
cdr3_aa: CASSLGARGSYNEQFF

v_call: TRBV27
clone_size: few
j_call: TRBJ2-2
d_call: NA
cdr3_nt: TGTGCCAGCAGTTTACTAGTTTACACCGGGGAGCTGTTTTTT
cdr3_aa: CASSLLVYTGELFF

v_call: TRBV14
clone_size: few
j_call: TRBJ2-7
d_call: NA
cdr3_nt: TGTGCCAGCAGCCAAGGGACCGATGGCGTGGGGCAGTACTTC
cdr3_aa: CASSQGTDGVGQYF